Each of the 3 T cell receptor beta chains below was sequenced from the same sample in a study of regulatory T cells in long-lasting Graves disease. CDR3-region Arm-PCR and iRepertoire HTBI primers produced the TCR beta libraries. TCRdb passed the multiplex PCR reads through MiXCR, listing each CDR3 protein once. The table records roughly 500,000 distinct CDR3 sequences, 12% of them present only once. Time point specified: newly diagnosed GD, antithyroid drugs for less than 3 months. RNA isolated from PBMCs was used to make the TCR library. This same sample was also taken into another study, of T cells in Graves' hyperthyroidism and ophthalmopathy.

The input for sequencing was peripheral blood mononuclear cells (PBMCs), taken at new diagnosis, from a patient treated with antithyroid drugs. These receptors were collected from a woman under 40 with Graves disease.

At least ten counts were recorded for this clonotype. The gene calls are TRBV7-9 and TRBJ1-1; a weak D match, TRBD1 (5 bases). Per germline, CDR1 SEHNR and CDR2 FQNEAQ (reference sequence). Trimming cost V 4 bases and J 1 base, with 19 bases left between them. The CDR3 is 17 amino acids. The CDR3 spells CASSSPARGGGNTEAFF. In DNA form, the CDR3 reads TGTGCCAGCAGCTCCCCCGCTCGGGGGGGTGGGAACACTGAAGCTTTCTTT.

Ten or more counts support this clonotype. The chain couples TRBV20-1 to TRBJ2-7, with TRBD1 matching over 7 bases. CDR1 and CDR2 from the germline V gene are DFQATT and SNEGSKA (reference sequence). The CDR3 sequence is 13 residues long. With V trimmed by 7 bases and J by 3 bases, 9 bases remained unmatched. The CDR3 region is CSVKDRLDYEQYF. As DNA, the CDR3 is TGCAGTGTTAAGGACAGGTTAGACTACGAGCAGTACTTC.

In this sample, this clonotype turned up many times. The rearrangement joins TRBV19 to TRBJ1-1; 9 bases are shared with TRBD1. J lost 5 bases, V lost 7 bases, and 8 bases had no gene match. Germline V lookup: CDR1 LNHDA, CDR2 SQIVND (reference sequence). This CDR3 has 14 residues. CDR3 in DNA: TGTGCCAGTACCATACAGGGGGCGCGTACTGAAGCTTTCTTT. It is translated as CASTIQGARTEAFF.